These 2 T cell receptor beta chains were sequenced from one sample in a study of T cell repertoires in cytomegalovirus infection. Using its own MiXCR run on the reads, TCRdb lists one record per CDR3 protein. The sample yields hundreds of thousands of distinct CDR3 sequences, 30% to 40% seen once. Their antigen targets remain unknown. The sample here was cultured CD8+ T cells from PBMCs, taken from culture after CMV antigen stimulation. The receptor source for this set is a human donor in good health (CMV status not recorded). Some clones in this sample may be carry-over from other donors' samples.

V gene TRBV15 combines with J gene TRBJ2-4, with D possibly matching TRBD2 (6 bases). This CDR3 comprises 15 residues. The V and J ends lost 4 bases and 4 bases respectively, with 14 bases between them. The germline CDR1 and CDR2 sequences are LNHNV and YYDKDF (reference sequence). This CDR3 reads CATSTHGGAKNIQYF. The CDR3 coding sequence is TGTGCCACCAGCACGCACGGAGGGGCAAAAAACATTCAGTACTTC.

This clonotype was observed a handful of times. The genes are TRBV6-7 and TRBJ1-2; TRBD1 agrees at 7 bases. TRBV6-7 is an open reading frame, and its role is uncertain. The CDR3 runs to 18 residues. Trimming removed 2 bases from V and 3 bases from J; junction bases left unmatched: 15. As DNA, the CDR3 is TGTGCCAGCAGTTACGACCGAGGAACAGGGGATAAGCACTATGGCTACACCTTC. Its translation: CASSYDRGTGDKHYGYTF.